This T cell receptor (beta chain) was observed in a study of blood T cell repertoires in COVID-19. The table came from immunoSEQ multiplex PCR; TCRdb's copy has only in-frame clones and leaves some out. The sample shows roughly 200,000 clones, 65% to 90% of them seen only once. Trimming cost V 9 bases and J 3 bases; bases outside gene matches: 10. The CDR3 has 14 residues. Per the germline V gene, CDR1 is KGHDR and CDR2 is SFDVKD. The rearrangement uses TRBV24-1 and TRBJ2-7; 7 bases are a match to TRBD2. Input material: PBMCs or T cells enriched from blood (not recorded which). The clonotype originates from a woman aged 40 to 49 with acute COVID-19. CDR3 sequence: CATLPRGEGYEQYF. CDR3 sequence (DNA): TGTGCCACCCTCCCCCGGGGGGAGGGCTACGAGCAGTACTTC.